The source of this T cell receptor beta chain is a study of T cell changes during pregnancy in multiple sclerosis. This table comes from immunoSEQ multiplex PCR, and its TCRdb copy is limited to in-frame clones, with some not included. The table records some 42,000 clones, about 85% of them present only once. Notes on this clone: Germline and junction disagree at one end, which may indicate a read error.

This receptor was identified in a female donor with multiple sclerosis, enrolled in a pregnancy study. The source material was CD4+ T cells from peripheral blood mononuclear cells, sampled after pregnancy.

The chain's CDR3 is CASSSRGLAGFSDEQYF. CDR3 DNA: TGTGCCAGTAGCTCCCGGGGGCTAGCGGGGTTCTCCGACGAGCAGTACTTC. V gene TRBV19 combines with J gene TRBJ2-7; 9 bases line up with TRBD2. The CDR3 is made up of 17 amino acids. Germline CDR1 LNHDA, CDR2 SQIVND (reference sequence).